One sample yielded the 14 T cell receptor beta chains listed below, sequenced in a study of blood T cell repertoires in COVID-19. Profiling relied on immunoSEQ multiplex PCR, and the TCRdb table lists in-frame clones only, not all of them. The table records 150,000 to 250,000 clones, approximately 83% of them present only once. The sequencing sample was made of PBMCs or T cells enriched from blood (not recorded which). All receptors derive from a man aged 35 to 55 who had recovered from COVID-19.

CDR3: CASRSVAGSYNEQFF. The CDR3 coding sequence is TGTGCCAGTCGGTCGGTAGCGGGCTCCTACAATGAGCAGTTCTTC. V is TRBV19 and J is TRBJ2-1; 7 nucleotides match TRBD2. CDR1 is LNHDA, CDR2 SQIVND, per germline (reference sequence). This CDR3 region has 15 residues. J was trimmed by 0 bases and V by 8 bases; bases with no gene match: 7.

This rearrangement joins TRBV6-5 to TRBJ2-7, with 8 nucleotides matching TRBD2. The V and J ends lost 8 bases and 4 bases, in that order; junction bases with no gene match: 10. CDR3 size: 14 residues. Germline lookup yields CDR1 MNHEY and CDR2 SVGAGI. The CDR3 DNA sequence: TGTGCCAGCGCCGGGGGCGGGGGGCGATACGAGCAGTACTTC. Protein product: CASAGGGGRYEQYF.

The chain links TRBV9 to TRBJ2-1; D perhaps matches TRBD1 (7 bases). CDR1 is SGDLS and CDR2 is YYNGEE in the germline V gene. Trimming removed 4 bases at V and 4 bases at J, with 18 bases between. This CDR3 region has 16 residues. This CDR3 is CASSPRQGGGYNEQFF. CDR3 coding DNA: TGTGCCAGCAGCCCCCGTCAGGGGGGAGGTTACAATGAGCAGTTCTTC. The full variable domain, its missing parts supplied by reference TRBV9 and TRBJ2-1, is DSGVTQTPKHLITATGQRVTLRCSPRSGDLSVYWYQQSLDQGLQFLIQYYNGEERAKGNILERFSAQQFPDLHSELNLSSLELGDSALYFCASSPRQGGGYNEQFFGPGTRLTVL.

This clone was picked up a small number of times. CDR3 bases: TGCGCCAGCAGCTTGAGCGGGGGGGCTGGCACAGATACGCAGTATTTT. This translates into CASSLSGGAGTDTQYF. The V gene is TRBV5-1, the J gene TRBJ2-3, with 10 bases aligning to TRBD2. CDR1 is SGHRS, CDR2 YFSETQ, per germline. The CDR3 contains 16 residues. With 1 base clipped from V and 1 base from J, the junction kept 3 bases outside the gene matches.

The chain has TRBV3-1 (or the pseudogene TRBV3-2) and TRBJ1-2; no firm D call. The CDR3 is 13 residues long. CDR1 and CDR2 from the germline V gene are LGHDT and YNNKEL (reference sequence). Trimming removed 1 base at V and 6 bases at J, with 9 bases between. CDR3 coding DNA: TGTGCCAGCAGCCAAGCAGACTCGGATGGCTACACCTTC. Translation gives CASSQADSDGYTF.

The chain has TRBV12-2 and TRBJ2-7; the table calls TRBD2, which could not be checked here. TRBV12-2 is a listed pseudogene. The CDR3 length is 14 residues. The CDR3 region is CASRLYEGSHEQYF. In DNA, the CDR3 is TGTGCAAGTCGCTTATACGAGGGATCCCACGAGCAGTACTTC.

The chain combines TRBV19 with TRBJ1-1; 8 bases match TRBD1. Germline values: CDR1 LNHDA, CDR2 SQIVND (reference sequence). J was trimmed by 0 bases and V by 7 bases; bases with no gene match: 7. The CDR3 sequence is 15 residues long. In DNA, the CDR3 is TGTGCCAGTAATTGGCAGGGGGCAATGAACACTGAAGCTTTCTTT. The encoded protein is CASNWQGAMNTEAFF.

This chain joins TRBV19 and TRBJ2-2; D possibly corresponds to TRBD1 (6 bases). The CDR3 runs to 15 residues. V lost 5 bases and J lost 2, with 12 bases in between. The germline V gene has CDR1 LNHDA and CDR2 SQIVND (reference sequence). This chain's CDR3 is CASSLQGHNTGELFF. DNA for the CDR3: TGTGCCAGTAGTCTTCAGGGGCACAACACCGGGGAGCTGTTTTTT.

The CDR3 here is CASSYGWSGANVLTF. The DNA for the CDR3 is TGTGCCAGCAGCTACGGGTGGTCTGGGGCCAACGTCCTGACTTTC. The V call is TRBV27, the J call TRBJ2-6; D ambiguous. CDR1 MNHEY and CDR2 SMNVEV come from the germline V gene (reference sequence). The CDR3 is 15 amino acids. The V end lost 6 bases, the J end lost 1 base, and 10 bases lay between the germline ends.

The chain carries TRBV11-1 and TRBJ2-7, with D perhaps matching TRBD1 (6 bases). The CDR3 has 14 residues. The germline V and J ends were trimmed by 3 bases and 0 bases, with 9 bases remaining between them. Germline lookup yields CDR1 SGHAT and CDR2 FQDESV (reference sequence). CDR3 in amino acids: CASSLGQASYEQYF. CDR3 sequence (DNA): TGTGCCAGCAGCTTGGGACAAGCCTCCTACGAGCAGTACTTC.

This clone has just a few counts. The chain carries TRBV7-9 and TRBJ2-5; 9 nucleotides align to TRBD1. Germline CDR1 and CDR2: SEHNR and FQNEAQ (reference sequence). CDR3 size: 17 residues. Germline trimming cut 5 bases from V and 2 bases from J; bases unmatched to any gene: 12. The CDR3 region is CASSHIGIGTGQETQYF. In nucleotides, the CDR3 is TGTGCCAGCAGCCATATAGGAATAGGGACAGGGCAAGAGACCCAGTACTTC.

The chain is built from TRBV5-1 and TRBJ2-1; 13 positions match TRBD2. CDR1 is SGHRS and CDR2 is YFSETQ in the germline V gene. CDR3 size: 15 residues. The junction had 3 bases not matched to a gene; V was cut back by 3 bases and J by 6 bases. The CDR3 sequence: CASSSGTSGVNEQFF. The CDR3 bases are TGCGCCAGCAGCTCCGGGACTAGCGGGGTCAATGAGCAGTTCTTC.

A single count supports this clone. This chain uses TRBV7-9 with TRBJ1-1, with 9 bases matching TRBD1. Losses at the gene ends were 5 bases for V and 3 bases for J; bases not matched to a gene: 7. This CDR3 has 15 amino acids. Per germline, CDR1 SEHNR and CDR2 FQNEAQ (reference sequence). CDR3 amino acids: CASSTHRGLDTEAFF. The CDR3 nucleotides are TGTGCCAGCAGCACACACAGGGGGCTGGACACTGAAGCTTTCTTT.

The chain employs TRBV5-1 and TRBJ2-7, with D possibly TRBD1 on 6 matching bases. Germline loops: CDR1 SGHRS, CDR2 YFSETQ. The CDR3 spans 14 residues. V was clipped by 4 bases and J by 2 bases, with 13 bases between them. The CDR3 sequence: CASSLKGDTYEQYF. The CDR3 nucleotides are TGCGCCAGCAGCCTGAAGGGGGATACCTACGAGCAGTACTTC.